This T cell receptor (beta chain) derives from a study of blood T cell repertoires in COVID-19. Trimming took off 0 bases at V and 5 bases at J, with 10 bases between the two ends. CDR1 LGHNA and CDR2 YSLEER come from the germline V gene. The CDR3 is 14 amino acids. As handled by the study authors: Cell counts per sample came from amplifying reference gene primers. The data were produced by immunoSEQ multiplex PCR, yet TCRdb's version contains in-frame clones alone and is incomplete. V, J and clone size were drawn from that table, and D and trimming were deduced from the DNA. Of 10,000 to 15,000 clones in the sample, around 80% were seen once.

The receptor was isolated from a human donor in a cohort sampled during active COVID-19. The sequencing input was peripheral blood. The genes are TRBV4-3 and TRBJ2-5, with unresolved D. CDR3 DNA sequence: TGCGCCAGCAGCCAAGAGGTTAGCATGGAGACCCAGTACTTC. Protein sequence: CASSQEVSMETQYF.